The 9 T cell receptor beta chains below all came from one sample that was sequenced in a study of T-cell reconstitution after alpha-beta-depleted transplantation in children. Preparation of the TCRbeta library used unique molecular identifiers. TCRdb ran MiXCR on the PCR reads and lists one entry per CDR3 protein. The data hold fewer than 350,000 distinct CDR3 sequences, with around 7.1% observed a single time. These receptors have no identified antigens. Study-wide results and limits: A year had passed since transplant, and T-cell counts and diversity by then came mostly from newly produced T cells.

The sample consisted of peripheral blood, taken 360 days after TCRalphabeta/CD19-depleted stem cell transplant. The receptors originated from a female patient aged 2-9 years who had a stem cell transplant for Fanconi anemia, so the T cells may come from the graft donor.

This clonotype showed up many times. This rearrangement joins TRBV7-2 to TRBJ2-3, with 11 bases matching TRBD2. CDR3 length equals 15 residues. Germline CDR1 reads SGHTA; CDR2 reads FQGNSA. The trim removed 5 bases at V and 3 bases at J, leaving 4 bases unmatched. The CDR3 coding sequence is TGTGCCAGCAGCCCACTAGCGGGGGTAACAGATACGCAGTATTTT. Translation gives CASSPLAGVTDTQYF.

This clonotype was detected only a few times. J is TRBJ1-2 and V is TRBV15; the match to TRBD1 covers 7 bases. This CDR3 contains 17 residues. The junction had 11 bases not matched to a gene; V was cut back by 0 bases and J by 4 bases. Germline values: CDR1 LNHNV, CDR2 YYDKDF (reference sequence). For the CDR3, the DNA is TGTGCCACCAGCAGAGACACGACCCGGACAGGCGCCTATGGCTACACCTTC. This sequence encodes CATSRDTTRTGAYGYTF.

The chain recombines TRBV4-2 with TRBJ2-1, with D perhaps TRBD1 or TRBD2 (7 bases each). The CDR3 length is 17 residues. Germline V gives CDR1 LGHNA, CDR2 YNFKEQ. V dropped 0 bases and J dropped 4 bases, with 16 bases sitting between them. The CDR3 is CASSQDPGGALYNEQFF. The CDR3 DNA sequence: TGTGCCAGCAGCCAAGATCCAGGGGGGGCGCTTTACAATGAGCAGTTCTTC.

This clonotype was picked up a small number of times. The chain couples TRBV3-1 to TRBJ2-3; either TRBD1 or TRBD2 may supply D (5 bases each). In germline, CDR1 is LGHDT, CDR2 YNNKEL (reference sequence). The CDR3 is 17 amino acids. Trimming took off 3 bases at V and 4 bases at J, with 20 bases between the two ends. The CDR3 sequence is CASSHRLTGQAADTQYF. The CDR3 DNA follows: TGTGCCAGCAGCCACCGATTAACGGGGCAAGCTGCAGATACGCAGTATTTT.

Only a few counts were recorded for this clonotype. For the CDR3, the DNA is TGTGCCAGTACAGCCGCAGGGGATTGGACCCAGTACTTC. It is translated as CASTAAGDWTQYF. The chain joins TRBV6-2 or TRBV6-3 to TRBJ2-5, with D maybe TRBD1 (6 bases). The CDR3 loop spans 13 amino acids. The ends were cut back, 9 bases at V and 7 bases at J, with 18 bases in the middle. Germline V CDR1 and CDR2: MNHEY, SVGEGT.

The CDR3 spells CASSLHRVNTEAFF. CDR3 DNA: TGTGCCAGCAGCCTTCACCGGGTGAACACTGAAGCTTTCTTT. The V and J genes are TRBV3-1 and TRBJ1-1, with unresolved D. CDR3 length equals 14 residues. V gave up 4 bases and J gave up 0 bases, with 9 bases separating them. The germline CDR1 and CDR2 sequences are LGHDT and YNNKEL (reference sequence).

This chain uses TRBV27 with TRBJ2-2; 10 nucleotides match TRBD1. The ends lost 6 bases at V and 8 bases at J; junction bases unmatched: 3. The CDR3 extends over 13 amino acids. Germline-derived CDR1 and CDR2 are MNHEY and SMNVEV (reference sequence). CDR3: CASRDRGRGELFF. In nucleotides, the CDR3 is TGTGCCAGCAGAGACAGGGGGCGAGGGGAGCTGTTTTTT.

In regard to this clonotype: A much larger clone differs by one base, so this may be a read error. The DNA is omitted, as the CDR3 cannot be located on it reliably, and the CDR3 follows TCRdb's listing. The V gene is TRBV6-5, the J gene TRBJ2-1; TRBD1, the table's D call, was not compared with the DNA. Germline CDR1 MNHEY, CDR2 SVGAGI. Ends included, the CDR3 has 18 residues. The CDR3 loop is CASSYRLWGQGARNEQSF.

This clonotype was observed a handful of times. This rearrangement joins TRBV4-3 to TRBJ1-4; D is ambiguous. V was clipped by 0 bases and J by 8 bases, with 10 bases between them. The CDR3 has 14 amino acids. Per germline, CDR1 LGHNA and CDR2 YSLEER. The CDR3 reads CASSQDGEREKLFF. The CDR3 bases are TGCGCCAGCAGCCAAGATGGGGAGAGGGAAAAACTGTTTTTT.